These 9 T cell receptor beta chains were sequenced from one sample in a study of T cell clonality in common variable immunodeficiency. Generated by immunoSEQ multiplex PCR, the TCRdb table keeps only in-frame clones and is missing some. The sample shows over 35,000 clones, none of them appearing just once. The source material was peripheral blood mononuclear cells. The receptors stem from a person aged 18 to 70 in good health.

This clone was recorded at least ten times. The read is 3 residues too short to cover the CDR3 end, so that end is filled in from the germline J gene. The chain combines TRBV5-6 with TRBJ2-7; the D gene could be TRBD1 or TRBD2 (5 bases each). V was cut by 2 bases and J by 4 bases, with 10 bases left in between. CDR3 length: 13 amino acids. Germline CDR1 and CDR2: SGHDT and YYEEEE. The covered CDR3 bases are TGTGCCAGCAGCTTAGAGGGGCAGTACGAG. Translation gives CASSLEGQYE. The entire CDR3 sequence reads CASSLEGQYEQYF.

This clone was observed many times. This CDR3 is CASSSSNEQFF. CDR3 DNA, as far as it was read: TGTGCCAGCAGCTCCAGCAATGAG. V gene TRBV9 combines with J gene TRBJ2-1; D unclear. Read data end 3 residues before the CDR3 end; the end is taken from the germline J gene. CDR3 length equals 11 residues. V was shortened by 4 bases and J by 6 bases, with 5 bases between the two germline ends. Per the germline V gene, CDR1 is SGDLS and CDR2 is YYNGEE. The whole variable domain, filled in from reference TRBV9 and TRBJ2-1, reads DSGVTQTPKHLITATGQRVTLRCSPRSGDLSVYWYQQSLDQGLQFLIQYYNGEERAKGNILERFSAQQFPDLHSELNLSSLELGDSALYFCASSSSNEQFFGPGTRLTVL.

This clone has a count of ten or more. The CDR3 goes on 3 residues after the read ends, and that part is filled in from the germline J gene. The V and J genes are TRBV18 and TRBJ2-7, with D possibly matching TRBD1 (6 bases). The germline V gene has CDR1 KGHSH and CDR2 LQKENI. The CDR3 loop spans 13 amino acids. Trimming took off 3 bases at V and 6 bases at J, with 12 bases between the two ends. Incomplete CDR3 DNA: TGTGCCAGCTCACCGCGCTCAGGGGCCGAG. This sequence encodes CASSPRSGAE. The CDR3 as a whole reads CASSPRSGAEQYF.

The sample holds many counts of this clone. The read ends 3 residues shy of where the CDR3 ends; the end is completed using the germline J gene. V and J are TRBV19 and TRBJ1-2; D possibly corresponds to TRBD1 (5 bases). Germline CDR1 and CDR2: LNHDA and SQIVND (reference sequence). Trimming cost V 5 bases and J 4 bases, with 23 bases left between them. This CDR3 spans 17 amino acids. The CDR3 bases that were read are TGTGCCAGTAGTGACCCCCGGTCGGCGGGGGATAGCTATGGC. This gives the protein CASSDPRSAGDSYG. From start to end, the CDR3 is CASSDPRSAGDSYGYTF.

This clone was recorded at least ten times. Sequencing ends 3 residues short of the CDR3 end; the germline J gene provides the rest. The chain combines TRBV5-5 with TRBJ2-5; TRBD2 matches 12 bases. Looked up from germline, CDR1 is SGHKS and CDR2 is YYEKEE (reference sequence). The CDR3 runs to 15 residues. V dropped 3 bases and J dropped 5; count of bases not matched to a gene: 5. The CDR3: CASSWAGTSGETQYF. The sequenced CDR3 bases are TGTGCCAGCAGCTGGGCTGGGACTAGCGGGGAGACC.

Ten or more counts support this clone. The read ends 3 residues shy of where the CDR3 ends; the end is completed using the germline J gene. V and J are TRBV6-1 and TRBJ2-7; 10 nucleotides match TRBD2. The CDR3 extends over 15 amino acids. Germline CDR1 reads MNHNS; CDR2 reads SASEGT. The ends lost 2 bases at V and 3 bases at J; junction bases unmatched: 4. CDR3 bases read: TGTGCCAGCAGTGAAAGGGCTAGCGGGGGCTACGAG. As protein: CASSERASGGYE. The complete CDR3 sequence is CASSERASGGYEQYF.

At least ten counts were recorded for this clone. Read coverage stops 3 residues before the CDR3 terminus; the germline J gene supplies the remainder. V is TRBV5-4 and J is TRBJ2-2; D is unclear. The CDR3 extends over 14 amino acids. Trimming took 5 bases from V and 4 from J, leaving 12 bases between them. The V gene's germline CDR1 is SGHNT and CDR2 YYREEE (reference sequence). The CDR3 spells CASRLTTTTGELFF. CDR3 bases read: TGTGCCAGCAGATTGACAACCACCACCGGGGAG.

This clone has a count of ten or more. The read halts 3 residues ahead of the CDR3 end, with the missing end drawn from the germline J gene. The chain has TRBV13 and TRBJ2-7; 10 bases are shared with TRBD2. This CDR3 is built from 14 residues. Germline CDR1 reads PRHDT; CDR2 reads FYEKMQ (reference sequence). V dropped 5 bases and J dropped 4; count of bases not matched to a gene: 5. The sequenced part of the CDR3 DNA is TGTGCCAGCAGCCGAGGACTAGCGGTTTACGAG. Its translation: CASSRGLAVYE. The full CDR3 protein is CASSRGLAVYEQYF.

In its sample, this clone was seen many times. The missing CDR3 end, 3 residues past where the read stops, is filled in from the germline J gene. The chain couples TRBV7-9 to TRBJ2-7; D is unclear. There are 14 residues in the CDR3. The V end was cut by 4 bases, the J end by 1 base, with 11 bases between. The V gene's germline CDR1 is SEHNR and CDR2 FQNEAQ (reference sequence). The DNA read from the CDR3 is TGTGCCAGCAGCTCTCTGTCCCCTTCCTACGAG. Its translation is CASSSLSPSYE. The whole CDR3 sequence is CASSSLSPSYEQYF.